One TCR beta chain is described in this entry. Unfractionated PBMC were spiked with known numbers of KT2 clone cells. This entry is derived from a study of quantifying T cell responses using KT2 cells. About the study: RNA was reverse transcribed with TCR alpha and beta constant-region primers.

An oligo carrying a UMI was ligated to the cDNA 3' end. An equimolar mix of RC1.1 and RC1.2 primed the beta chain across TRBC1 and TRBC2. TCRdb itself ran the UMI-ligation and nested PCR reads through MiXCR, one entry per CDR3 protein. The table shows under 35,000 distinct CDR3 sequences, with approximately 10% occurring only once. Germline loops: CDR1 ENHRY, CDR2 SYGVKD. V lost 8 bases, J lost 6 bases, and 17 bases lay in between. The CDR3 spans 13 residues. The specimen sequenced was PBMCs spiked with cells of the T cell clone KT2. The origin of this receptor is a human donor. The chain employs TRBV10-3 and TRBJ2-7, with a weak D call TRBD1 (6 bases). The CDR3, as DNA: TGTGCCATCGCTTCCCAGGGGTGGGCCGAGCAGTACTTC. Translation gives CAIASQGWAEQYF.